This entry is about one T cell receptor (beta chain). Produced via immunoSEQ multiplex PCR; TCRdb's table is partial and in-frame only. The sample holds fewer than 400,000 clones, approximately 87% seen once. This specimen belongs to a study of Ad26.COV2.S vaccination and SARS-CoV-2 variants. The treatment is: about 20 received Ad26.COV2.S at low or high dose, single or two shots; 5 received placebo; per-sample allocation not given. The study sampled participants on day 63 after the first vaccine or placebo injection. CDR1 MDHEN and CDR2 SYDVKM come from the germline V gene. This CDR3 has 15 amino acids. V lost 5 bases and J lost 6; bases outside the gene matches: 10.

The origin of this receptor is a person between 18 and 65 years old who received the Ad26.COV2.S COVID-19 vaccine or a placebo. The sequencing used peripheral blood, collected in a trial of Ad26.COV2.S vaccine versus placebo. J is TRBJ2-1 and V is TRBV28; 7 bases map to TRBD2. In DNA, the CDR3 is TGTGCCAGCAGTAGCGGGGCGGGAGAAGGCAATGAGCAGTTCTTC. Residues: CASSSGAGEGNEQFF.